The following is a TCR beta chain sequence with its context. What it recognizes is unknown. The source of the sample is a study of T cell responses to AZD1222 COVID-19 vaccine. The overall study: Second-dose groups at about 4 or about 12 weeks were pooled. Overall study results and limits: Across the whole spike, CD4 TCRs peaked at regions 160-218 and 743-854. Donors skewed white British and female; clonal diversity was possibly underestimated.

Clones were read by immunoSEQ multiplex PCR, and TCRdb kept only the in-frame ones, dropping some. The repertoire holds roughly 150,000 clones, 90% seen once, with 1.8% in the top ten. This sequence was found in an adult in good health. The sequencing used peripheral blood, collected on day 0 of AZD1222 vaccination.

The CDR3 sequence is CASSQLAGKLFF. Written as DNA, the CDR3 is TGTGCCAGCAGCCAATTAGCCGGAAAACTGTTTTTT. V and J are TRBV14 and TRBJ1-4, with D unresolved. V was cut by 2 bases and J by 10 bases, with 8 bases left in between. The CDR3 is made up of 12 amino acids. CDR1 SGHDN and CDR2 FVKESK come from the germline V gene.